This T cell receptor beta chain was profiled in a study of early T cells in non-severe SARS-CoV-2 infection. Overall study results and limits: Using VDJdb, the matching emphasized anti-spike CD8 responses while missing private and CD4 specificities.

Attached unique molecular identifiers marked individual cDNA molecules. TCRdb fed the 5' RACE reads into MiXCR, producing one record per CDR3 protein. The data hold 37,000 or so distinct CDR3 sequences, with approximately 4.8% observed a single time. This clonotype was observed a handful of times. Its antigen is unknown. Germline V gene lookup returns CDR1 GTSNPN and CDR2 SVGIG (reference sequence). Trimming cost V 2 bases and J 0 bases, with 7 bases left between them. The CDR3 has 14 amino acids. This clonotype was obtained from an adult who was a healthcare worker with PCR-confirmed SARS-CoV-2 infection or an uninfected control (not recorded which). The chain combines TRBV30 with TRBJ1-4; D ambiguous. The material sequenced was whole blood. CDR3 nucleotides: TGTGCCTGGAGTAGAGGGACAACTAATGAAAAACTGTTTTTT. This sequence encodes CAWSRGTTNEKLFF.